One sample yielded the 15 T cell receptor beta chains listed below, sequenced in a study of T cells in pancreatic ductal adenocarcinoma. Data came from immunoSEQ multiplex PCR; TCRdb stores just in-frame clones and leaves some out. This sample has about 5,000 clones, with nearly 90% found just once. Surgery without prior neoadjuvant therapy was the treatment of the selected pancreatic ductal adenocarcinoma patients. Sequences were obtained from pancreatic tumor tissue. These receptor sequences come from a human donor with pancreatic ductal adenocarcinoma.

The rearrangement joins TRBV5-8 to TRBJ2-3; 9 bases are a match to TRBD1. The length of the CDR3 is 16 residues. Germline CDR1 SGHTS, CDR2 YDEGEE. V trimming: 1 base; J trimming: 2 bases; junction bases outside the gene matches: 5. The DNA of the CDR3 is TGTGCCAGCAGCTTGCTGGGACAGGGATACACAGATACGCAGTATTTT. Protein sequence: CASSLLGQGYTDTQYF.

The CDR3 loop reads CASSQGTPSYEQYF. The CDR3 bases are TGTGCCAGCAGTCAGGGGACCCCCTCCTACGAGCAGTACTTC. V is TRBV6-5 and J is TRBJ2-7, with a possible D match to TRBD1 (6 bases). This CDR3 spans 14 amino acids. The V gene lost 5 bases and the J gene lost 0 bases, with 11 bases spanning the gap. Germline V gene lookup returns CDR1 MNHEY and CDR2 SVGAGI.

The V and J genes are TRBV2 and TRBJ2-5, with D perhaps TRBD1 (6 bases). The V gene lost 6 bases and the J gene lost 1 base, with 9 bases spanning the gap. The CDR3 length is 13 residues. Per the germline V gene, CDR1 is SNHLY and CDR2 is FYNNEI. CDR3 in amino acids: CASRGTPQETQYF. CDR3 bases: TGTGCCAGCAGGGGGACACCCCAAGAGACCCAGTACTTC.

This rearrangement joins TRBV30 to TRBJ1-5; a weak D match, TRBD1 (5 bases). V lost 3 bases and J lost 4, with 13 bases in between. CDR3 length equals 14 residues. Per the germline V gene, CDR1 is GTSNPN and CDR2 is SVGIG (reference sequence). The DNA for the CDR3 is TGTGCCTGGAGAGGGGCCAATTCTAATCAGCCCCAGCATTTT. It codes for CAWRGANSNQPQHF. The entire variable domain, with the rest obtained from reference TRBV30 and TRBJ1-5, is as follows: SQTIHQWPATLVQPVGSPLSLECTVEGTSNPNLYWYRQAAGRGLQLLFYSVGIGQISSEVPQNLSASRPQDRQFILSSKKLLLSDSGFYLCAWRGANSNQPQHFGDGTRLSIL.

The chain couples TRBV18 to TRBJ2-2; D is perhaps TRBD1 (5 bases). Germline CDR1 reads KGHSH; CDR2 reads LQKENI. With 0 bases removed from V and 1 base from J, the gap between germline ends came to 9 bases. This CDR3 is 16 amino acids long. The CDR3 loop reads CASSPPNRQNTGELFF. The CDR3 DNA follows: TGTGCCAGCTCACCACCGAACAGGCAGAACACCGGGGAGCTGTTTTTT.

The chain is built from TRBV6-1 and TRBJ2-7; D possibly corresponds to TRBD2 (5 bases). V lost 5 bases, J lost 7 bases, and 12 bases lay in between. Looked up from germline, CDR1 is MNHNS and CDR2 is SASEGT. The CDR3 consists of 12 residues. In nucleotides, the CDR3 is TGTGCCAGCAGTTTTGTCGGCGGGGAGCAGTACTTC. It specifies CASSFVGGEQYF.

The chain employs TRBV2 and TRBJ1-1; 8 bases fit TRBD1. J lost 5 bases, V lost 5 bases, and 4 bases had no gene match. CDR3 length equals 13 residues. Germline loops: CDR1 SNHLY, CDR2 FYNNEI. CDR3 residues: CASSLGQGTEAFF. The CDR3 region has the DNA TGTGCCAGCAGTCTCGGACAGGGTACTGAAGCTTTCTTT.

The CDR3 DNA sequence: TGTGCCAGCAGCTTAGGGAGCGGGGGGCGAGGAGAAAAACTGTTTTTT. Protein product: CASSLGSGGRGEKLFF. This sequence joins TRBV7-2 and TRBJ1-4; tentatively, D is TRBD1 (6 bases). CDR1 and CDR2 (germline): SGHTA, FQGNSA. The ends were cut back, 1 base at V and 8 bases at J, with 17 bases in the middle. The CDR3 is 16 amino acids.

The rearrangement joins TRBV27 to TRBJ2-7, with a weak D call TRBD1 (6 bases). This CDR3 comprises 14 residues. Germline V gives CDR1 MNHEY, CDR2 SMNVEV (reference sequence). Trimming cost V 3 bases and J 5 bases, with 14 bases left between them. CDR3 coding DNA: TGTGCCAGCAGTTTTCGGGCAGGGGAGCACGAGCAGTACTTC. This translates into CASSFRAGEHEQYF.

A note on this clone: Germline is not matched at one junction end, which may reflect a read error. This CDR3 reads CAISESMAARGNEKLFF. The CDR3 DNA sequence: TGTGCCATCAGTGAGTCGATGGCCGCCCGAGGGAATGAAAAACTGTTTTTT. The V gene is TRBV6-1, the J gene TRBJ1-4; D call uncertain. Per the germline V gene, CDR1 is MNHNS and CDR2 is SASEGT. This CDR3 is 17 amino acids long.

By its share, this clone is large. This sequence joins TRBV10-3 and TRBJ2-1, with 10 bases aligning to TRBD2. CDR1 ENHRY and CDR2 SYGVKD come from the germline V gene. This CDR3 is built from 15 residues. J was trimmed by 6 bases and V by 3 bases; bases with no gene match: 5. The chain's CDR3 is CAISDSRLAGNEQFF. Here the CDR3 DNA reads TGTGCCATCAGTGACTCTCGACTAGCGGGCAATGAGCAGTTCTTC.

The CDR3 nucleotides read TGTGCCTCTACCGGCCAGGACATTCAGTACTTC. It encodes CASTGQDIQYF. V gene TRBV6-5 combines with J gene TRBJ2-4; unclear D gene. Germline CDR1 is MNHEY and CDR2 is SVGAGI. There are 11 residues in the CDR3. V was trimmed by 11 bases and J by 8 bases, leaving 13 bases between them.

The CDR3 coding sequence is TGTGCCAGTAGCCGCCACAGGGGAGAGACCCAGTACTTC. Its protein product is CASSRHRGETQYF. The chain joins TRBV19 to TRBJ2-5; 7 bases line up with TRBD1. The germline V gene encodes CDR1 LNHDA and CDR2 SQIVND (reference sequence). The CDR3 extends over 13 amino acids. V shed 6 bases, J shed 4 bases, and the junction held 5 bases outside the gene matches.

The chain links TRBV7-2 to TRBJ2-1; TRBD1 aligns across 7 bases. This CDR3 is 18 amino acids long. CDR1 and CDR2 (germline): SGHTA, FQGNSA. Unmatched junction bases numbered 16, after V lost 4 bases and J lost 4 bases. The CDR3 loop reads CASSSRTGQVLGYNEQFF. In nucleotides, the CDR3 is TGTGCCAGCAGCTCCCGGACAGGACAGGTTCTGGGTTACAATGAGCAGTTCTTC.

This clone was picked up a small number of times. The V and J genes are TRBV5-1 and TRBJ2-6; TRBD1 agrees at 11 bases. The V and J ends lost 3 bases and 1 base, in that order; junction bases with no gene match: 12. Germline loops: CDR1 SGHRS, CDR2 YFSETQ. The CDR3 length is 20 residues. CDR3 residues: CASSSTSPGQGGSGANVLTF. CDR3 nucleotide sequence: TGCGCCAGCAGCTCGACCAGCCCGGGACAGGGGGGATCTGGGGCCAACGTCCTGACTTTC.